This T cell receptor (beta chain) came from a study of blood T cell repertoires in COVID-19. CDR1 is LNHDA, CDR2 SQIVND, per germline (reference sequence). This CDR3 is built from 15 residues. V was trimmed by 1 base and J by 6 bases, leaving 13 bases between them. Sequencing was performed with immunoSEQ multiplex PCR; in TCRdb, only in-frame clones are kept and a portion is missing. The sample has about 170,000 clones; around 89% are singletons. Material: peripheral blood. The rearrangement joins TRBV19 to TRBJ1-5; a weak D match, TRBD1 (5 bases). The TCR originated in a man aged 45-65 years who had recovered from COVID-19. The CDR3 DNA sequence: TGTGCCAGTAGTATAGGGGGCGCTGATAGTCAGCCCCAGCATTTT. Translating it yields CASSIGGADSQPQHF.